This TCR beta chain derives from a study of cytomegalovirus exposure and HLA in healthy donors. Study background: Roughly 92 million unique TCRs, all from HLA-typed donors, were included in an early release of the data.

This CDR3 has 12 residues. The V end lost 2 bases, the J end lost 12 bases, and 14 bases lay between the germline ends. The germline V gene has CDR1 MNHNS and CDR2 SASEGT. Concerning this clone: What it binds is unknown.

Study-level points and caveats: In a later analysis, productive TCRs from donors in an Asian-associated ancestry cluster reportedly carried fewer N-insertions than the cohort mean. Trimming of TCR beta V- and J-genes showed a link, identified in a later analysis, to a missense DCLRE1C variant.

Vbeta (60) and Jbeta (13) primers were used in the PCR. Sequenced by immunoSEQ multiplex PCR; TCRdb stores in-frame clones only, minus some. The sample lists over 200,000 clones, almost 80% seen once, with around 4% in the top ten. Sequences were obtained from PBMCs. The clonotype comes from a male donor in good health and CMV-seronegative. This chain connects TRBV6-1 to TRBJ2-7; D is unresolved. CDR3 loop: CASSEFSALRYF. In nucleotides, the CDR3 is TGTGCCAGCAGTGAATTTTCTGCCCTACGGTACTTC.